These 24 T cell receptor beta chains came from one sample sequenced in a study of blood T cell repertoires in COVID-19. Libraries were prepared by immunoSEQ multiplex PCR; TCRdb keeps only in-frame clonotypes and omits some of them. The table records roughly 33,000 clones, 70% to 85% of them present only once. Sequenced material: peripheral blood. The source is a woman aged 55-70 years with acute or convalescent COVID-19.

This clone was picked up a small number of times. This CDR3 reads CASSSAGHLGNQPQHF. For the CDR3, the DNA is TGTGCCAGCAGCAGCGCTGGCCACCTGGGCAATCAGCCCCAGCATTTT. The chain has TRBV5-5 and TRBJ1-5, with D unresolved. The germline gives CDR1 SGHKS, CDR2 YYEKEE (reference sequence). The ends were cut back, 4 bases at V and 2 bases at J, with 16 bases in the middle. The CDR3 has 16 residues.

The chain links TRBV6-5 to TRBJ2-7; 11 bases align to TRBD1. Germline trimming cut 10 bases from V and 2 bases from J; bases unmatched to any gene: 7. Germline CDR1 and CDR2: MNHEY and SVGAGI. The CDR3 covers 14 residues. The CDR3 DNA follows: TGTGCCACCAGGGACAGGGGGACAACCTACGAGCAGTACTTC. Its protein product is CATRDRGTTYEQYF.

J is TRBJ2-7 and V is TRBV6-5; 7 bases fit TRBD1. Trimming took 6 bases from V and 3 from J; bases not matched to a gene: 5. CDR1 MNHEY and CDR2 SVGAGI come from the germline V gene. The CDR3 length is 13 residues. CDR3 amino acids: CASRGQANYEQYF. The CDR3 nucleotides read TGTGCCAGCAGAGGACAGGCCAACTACGAGCAGTACTTC.

The count of this clone is one. The rearrangement joins TRBV10-3 to TRBJ2-2; 7 nucleotides agree with TRBD1. Per the germline V gene, CDR1 is ENHRY and CDR2 is SYGVKD. CDR3 size: 16 residues. V shed 4 bases and J 1 base; nucleotides not matched to a gene: 6. CDR3 in DNA: TGTGCCATCAGTGCGCCCACAGGGGAGAACACCGGGGAGCTGTTTTTT. Amino acid sequence: CAISAPTGENTGELFF.

This sequence joins TRBV6-5 and TRBJ2-7; D possibly corresponds to TRBD1 (6 bases). V lost 6 bases to trimming and J lost 3 bases, with 18 bases between them. Germline V CDR1 and CDR2: MNHEY, SVGAGI. The CDR3 totals 15 residues. The DNA for the CDR3 is TGTGCCAGCAGCGACGTTGGGGGACAAAGCTACGAGCAGTACTTC. Translating gives CASSDVGGQSYEQYF.

The table lists this clone with a few counts. The V and J genes are TRBV2 and TRBJ1-3, with D tentatively TRBD1 (6 bases). V gave up 6 bases and J gave up 4 bases, with 10 bases separating them. This CDR3 has 13 amino acids. Looked up from germline, CDR1 is SNHLY and CDR2 is FYNNEI. CDR3 residues: CASSRGPGNTIYF. Here the CDR3 DNA reads TGTGCCAGCAGCAGGGGTCCCGGAAACACCATATATTTT.

This clone was recorded once. V usage is TRBV7-9 and J usage is TRBJ1-6; 8 bases line up with TRBD1. CDR1 is SEHNR and CDR2 is FQNEAQ in the germline V gene (reference sequence). V shed 4 bases and J 11 bases; nucleotides not matched to a gene: 4. The CDR3 has 13 amino acids. The CDR3 DNA follows: TGTGCCAGCAGCTGGACAGGGCGGACACCCCTCCACTTT. Translated: CASSWTGRTPLHF.

This chain uses TRBV9 with TRBJ1-6, with 8 positions matching TRBD1. Trimming at V came to 2 bases and at J to 5 bases, leaving 9 bases not matched to a gene. The germline CDR1 and CDR2 sequences are SGDLS and YYNGEE. The CDR3 is made up of 17 amino acids. CDR3 sequence reads: CASSVDEPGQDNSPLHF. The CDR3 DNA reads TGTGCCAGCAGCGTGGATGAACCGGGACAGGATAATTCACCCCTCCACTTT.

This clone turned up a few times. One junction end does not reproduce the germline sequence, and a read error may be involved. V is TRBV3-1 (or the pseudogene TRBV3-2) and J is TRBJ2-7; D unresolved. Germline V gene sequence: CDR1 LGHDT, CDR2 YNNKEL (reference sequence). The CDR3 is 11 residues long. The CDR3, as DNA: TGTGCCAGCAGCTCCTCCCACGAGCAGTACTTC. Amino acids: CASSSSHEQYF.

The chain joins TRBV10-3 to TRBJ2-1; 9 nucleotides line up with TRBD1. Germline trimming cut 11 bases from V and 8 bases from J; bases unmatched to any gene: 22. From germline, CDR1 is ENHRY and CDR2 SYGVKD. The CDR3 extends over 17 amino acids. The CDR3 region has the DNA TGTGCCTCCAGAGATGGCGCGGGGACAGGGAGGAAAGATGAGCAGTTCTTC. This translates into CASRDGAGTGRKDEQFF.

This chain joins TRBV6-5 and TRBJ1-1, with TRBD1 as a possible D gene (6 bases). The V end was cut by 6 bases, the J end by 3 bases, with 14 bases between. Germline assignment: CDR1 MNHEY and CDR2 SVGAGI. This CDR3 contains 14 residues. CDR3 sequence (DNA): TGTGCCAGCAGAAGGGACAATCTAGACACTGAAGCTTTCTTT. It encodes CASRRDNLDTEAFF.

Here the CDR3 reads CASSEIIGETQYF. The CDR3 nucleotides read TGTGCCAGCAGTGAAATTATCGGGGAGACCCAGTACTTC. The chain couples TRBV6-1 to TRBJ2-5, with D unresolved. The germline V and J ends were trimmed by 2 bases and 5 bases, with 9 bases remaining between them. Per germline, CDR1 MNHNS and CDR2 SASEGT. This CDR3 contains 13 residues.

The chain has TRBV4-2 and TRBJ1-3; TRBD1 is a possible D gene (6 bases). This CDR3 region has 15 residues. The germline V gene encodes CDR1 LGHNA and CDR2 YNFKEQ. Between the trimmed V and J ends, which lost 4 bases and 4 bases, there was a span of 14 bases. The CDR3 DNA reads as TGTGCCAGCAGCCCGGGGGGCTTGGACGGAAACACCATATATTTT. Translating it yields CASSPGGLDGNTIYF.

The chain links TRBV7-8 to TRBJ2-5; 16 bases match TRBD2. There are 16 residues in the CDR3. The J segment lost 2 bases and the V segment lost 5 bases, leaving 2 bases of the junction unmatched. CDR1 SGHVS and CDR2 FQNEAQ come from the germline V gene. This chain's CDR3 is CASSQGLAGGQETQYF. The CDR3 DNA follows: TGTGCCAGCAGCCAGGGACTAGCGGGGGGGCAAGAGACCCAGTACTTC.

The chain recombines TRBV7-7 with TRBJ1-1, with D maybe TRBD1 (5 bases). The CDR3 is made up of 14 amino acids. Germline CDR1 and CDR2: SSHAT and FNYEAQ (reference sequence). V was cut by 3 bases and J by 6 bases, with 14 bases left in between. This chain's CDR3 is CASSLGQGKPEAFF. The CDR3, as DNA: TGTGCCAGCAGCTTGGGGCAGGGAAAGCCTGAAGCTTTCTTT.

This clone was detected once. In nucleotides, the CDR3 is TGTGCCAGCAGCCCTAGTATGGAAAAACTGTTTTTT. Translated, it gives CASSPSMEKLFF. The V gene is TRBV7-8, the J gene TRBJ1-4; D is unresolved. V lost 5 bases and J 8 bases, leaving 9 bases between the germline ends. The CDR3 spans 12 residues. CDR1 SGHVS and CDR2 FQNEAQ come from the germline V gene.

The chain uses TRBV11-2 and TRBJ2-5, with D possibly TRBD1 on 6 matching bases. Germline lookup yields CDR1 SGHAT and CDR2 FQNNGV. The V and J ends lost 2 bases and 4 bases respectively, with 14 bases between them. The CDR3 is 15 amino acids. The CDR3 region is CASSLLTGSGETQYF. The CDR3 coding sequence is TGTGCCAGCAGCTTACTAACAGGGTCGGGAGAGACCCAGTACTTC.

The chain is built from TRBV11-2 and TRBJ2-5, with TRBD1 identical over 11 bases. The V segment lost 4 bases and the J segment 5 bases; nucleotides outside the gene matches: 9. The CDR3 is 16 amino acids. Germline CDR1 SGHAT, CDR2 FQNNGV. The CDR3 nucleotides are TGTGCCAGCAGCTCCTCTCCCGGGACAGGGGGGGAGACCCAGTACTTC. This encodes CASSSSPGTGGETQYF.

The chain couples TRBV4-2 to TRBJ1-3, with TRBD1 matching 7 bases. The length of the CDR3 is 15 residues. Germline CDR1 reads LGHNA; CDR2 reads YNFKEQ. Trimming removed 0 bases from V and 4 bases from J; junction bases left unmatched: 3. This CDR3 is CASSQDDRVGNTIYF. Written as DNA, the CDR3 is TGTGCCAGCAGCCAAGATGACAGGGTCGGAAACACCATATATTTT.

This chain links TRBV2 with TRBJ2-7; 7 nucleotides line up with TRBD1. The CDR3 is made up of 14 amino acids. Trimming cost V 6 bases and J 4 bases; bases outside gene matches: 9. CDR1 and CDR2 (germline): SNHLY, FYNNEI. CDR3 bases: TGTGCCAGCAGCAGACAGGGATCGGAGTACGAGCAGTACTTC. Its translation is CASSRQGSEYEQYF.

This rearrangement joins TRBV28 to TRBJ1-6; a weak D match, TRBD1 (6 bases). Trimming took 4 bases from V and 9 from J, leaving 13 bases between them. Germline assignment: CDR1 MDHEN and CDR2 SYDVKM. The CDR3 totals 14 residues. In DNA, the CDR3 is TGTGCCAGCAGTTCCGGGACAATGGGTTCACCCCTCCACTTT. Its protein is CASSSGTMGSPLHF.

The chain combines TRBV5-1 with TRBJ1-6, with 7 nucleotides matching TRBD1. In germline, CDR1 is SGHRS, CDR2 YFSETQ. V lost 5 bases and J lost 7; bases outside the gene matches: 12. The CDR3 loop spans 16 amino acids. CDR3 in DNA: TGCGCCAGCAGAGGGACAGCATTTACCCCGAATTCACCCCTCCACTTT. Protein: CASRGTAFTPNSPLHF.

This clone was seen more than once but under ten times. The gene calls are TRBV21-1 and TRBJ1-6; TRBD1 is taken as the D call from the table, unchecked against the DNA. TRBV21-1 constitutes a pseudogene. This CDR3 is 15 amino acids long. The CDR3 loop reads CASSTPGHLNSPLHF. In DNA form, the CDR3 reads TGTGCCAGCAGCACACCGGGACACCTTAATTCACCCCTCCACTTT.

This clone was detected a few times. The DNA of the CDR3 is TGTGCTAGTGGCCCCGGACAGGGGATTATAGGCAACACCATATATTTT. It specifies CASGPGQGIIGNTIYF. The chain employs TRBV12-5 and TRBJ1-3; 9 positions match TRBD1. CDR1 and CDR2 (germline): LGHNT, FRNRAP. The CDR3 is 16 amino acids. V gave up 6 bases and J gave up 7 bases; unmatched junction bases: 13.